These 22 T cell receptor beta chains were sequenced from one sample in a study of cytomegalovirus exposure and HLA in healthy donors. The PCR contained 60 Vbeta and 13 Jbeta primers. TCRdb keeps only in-frame clones here, not all; method: immunoSEQ multiplex PCR. The sample has around 150,000 clones, 80% to 90% seen once; the top ten hold about 4.3%. Sample: PBMCs. The receptors originated from a middle-aged woman in good health and CMV-seropositive.

J is TRBJ2-5 and V is TRBV9; D is possibly TRBD1 (5 bases). The end of the DNA aligns better with TRBJ2-7, so the J call may be wrong. Germline V lookup: CDR1 SGDLS, CDR2 YYNGEE. The CDR3 consists of 14 residues. The CDR3 nucleotides are TGTGCCAGCAGCCTTCGACAGAGTACCTACGAGCAGTACTTC. This sequence encodes CASSLRQSTYEQYF.

The chain is built from TRBV27 and TRBJ1-5; D is undetermined. Germline loops: CDR1 MNHEY, CDR2 SMNVEV (reference sequence). V lost 6 bases and J lost 0, with 15 bases in between. The CDR3 length is 16 residues. The CDR3 loop reads CASRSGLEGSNQPQHF. CDR3 sequence (DNA): TGTGCCAGCAGGTCCGGACTGGAGGGTAGCAATCAGCCCCAGCATTTT.

V and J are TRBV30 and TRBJ2-2; TRBD2 matches at 8 bases. V lost 2 bases, J lost 6 bases, and 8 bases stayed unmatched. Germline lookup yields CDR1 GTSNPN and CDR2 SVGIG (reference sequence). The CDR3 consists of 15 residues. Here the CDR3 reads CAWSTVAGTAGELFF. The CDR3 nucleotides read TGTGCCTGGAGTACCGTAGCGGGGACGGCCGGGGAGCTGTTTTTT.

The V gene is TRBV5-4, the J gene TRBJ1-1, with 9 positions matching TRBD1. Germline V CDR1 and CDR2: SGHNT, YYREEE (reference sequence). The length of the CDR3 is 16 residues. V shed 4 bases and J 0 bases; nucleotides not matched to a gene: 7. The CDR3 region is CASSPGTGSMNTEAFF. In DNA form, the CDR3 reads TGTGCCAGCAGCCCGGGGACAGGGTCGATGAACACTGAAGCTTTCTTT.

The chain joins TRBV18 to TRBJ2-2; possible D gene TRBD2, 6 bases. Trimming stripped 3 bases from V and 5 bases from J, with 16 bases between. This CDR3 has 16 residues. CDR1 KGHSH and CDR2 LQKENI come from the germline V gene. CDR3 region: CASSPRGPPGTGELFF. Here the CDR3 DNA reads TGTGCCAGCTCACCGCGGGGACCCCCTGGAACCGGGGAGCTGTTTTTT.

The chain uses TRBV9 and TRBJ2-7, with 8 bases that match TRBD1. The CDR3 sequence is 15 residues long. The trim removed 3 bases at V and 2 bases at J, leaving 7 bases unmatched. Germline lookup yields CDR1 SGDLS and CDR2 YYNGEE. The CDR3 region is CASSEGQDNPYEQYF. CDR3 DNA: TGTGCCAGCAGCGAGGGACAGGATAACCCCTACGAGCAGTACTTC.

The chain has TRBV7-8 and TRBJ1-5; D unclear. From germline, CDR1 is SGHVS and CDR2 FQNEAQ. The CDR3 is 14 residues long. V was shortened by 5 bases and J by 3 bases, with 11 bases between the two germline ends. CDR3 coding DNA: TGTGCCAGCAGCCCAAGGAGGGTCAATCAGCCCCAGCATTTT. This codes for CASSPRRVNQPQHF.

The CDR3 coding sequence is TGTGCCAGCAGCGACCTTAGCGCTGATGGGGAGCTGTTTTTT. Translated, it gives CASSDLSADGELFF. The chain couples TRBV9 to TRBJ2-2; D perhaps matches TRBD2 (5 bases). Trimming pared 3 bases from V and 8 bases from J, leaving 14 bases between. This CDR3 contains 14 residues. Germline values: CDR1 SGDLS, CDR2 YYNGEE.

This chain joins TRBV5-4 and TRBJ2-1; maybe TRBD2 (6 bases). Between the trimmed V and J ends, which lost 6 bases and 5 bases, there was a span of 18 bases. The V gene's germline CDR1 is SGHNT and CDR2 YYREEE (reference sequence). The CDR3 is 15 residues long. CDR3 sequence: CASTLPPGDNNEQFF. Here the CDR3 DNA reads TGTGCCAGCACCCTCCCTCCGGGGGATAACAATGAGCAGTTCTTC.

The V and J genes are TRBV2 and TRBJ1-6, with TRBD1 as a possible D gene (6 bases). V lost 1 base, J lost 3 bases, and 10 bases lay in between. This CDR3 is 16 amino acids long. Germline loops: CDR1 SNHLY, CDR2 FYNNEI. CDR3 coding DNA: TGTGCCAGCAGTGAAGGCAGGGGCCTCTATAATTCACCCCTCCACTTT. As protein: CASSEGRGLYNSPLHF. Using reference TRBV2 and TRBJ1-6 for the parts outside the CDR3, the full variable domain is EPEVTQTPSHQVTQMGQEVILRCVPISNHLYFYWYRQILGQKVEFLVSFYNNEISEKSEIFDDQFSVERPDGSNFTLKIRSTKLEDSAMYFCASSEGRGLYNSPLHFGNGTRLTVT.

The chain carries TRBV2 and TRBJ2-7; no definite D call. V lost 4 bases and J 4 bases, leaving 11 bases between the germline ends. CDR3 length: 13 residues. Germline values: CDR1 SNHLY, CDR2 FYNNEI. The CDR3 reads CASSGLAEYEQYF. In DNA, the CDR3 is TGTGCCAGCAGTGGCCTTGCAGAATACGAGCAGTACTTC.

This clone was seen a handful of times. The chain carries TRBV18 and TRBJ1-5; a weak D match, TRBD1 (5 bases). Per germline, CDR1 KGHSH and CDR2 LQKENI. V was pared by 3 bases and J by 9 bases, with 12 bases between. CDR3 length equals 13 residues. The CDR3 region is CASSPDSLRPQHF. The CDR3 region has the DNA TGTGCCAGCTCACCCGACAGTTTAAGGCCCCAGCATTTT.

The chain uses TRBV18 and TRBJ2-1; no clear D. CDR1 is KGHSH, CDR2 LQKENI, per germline. Deletions cut 5 bases from V and 6 bases from J, with 17 bases between. This CDR3 is 15 amino acids long. CDR3 residues: CASSAGAQVSNEQFF. DNA of the CDR3: TGTGCCAGCTCAGCCGGAGCCCAAGTTTCCAATGAGCAGTTCTTC. The complete variable domain, with remaining parts taken from reference TRBV18 and TRBJ2-1, reads NAGVMQNPRHLVRRRGQEARLRCSPMKGHSHVYWYRQLPEEGLKFMVYLQKENIIDESGMPKERFSAEFPKEGPSILRIQQVVRGDSAAYFCASSAGAQVSNEQFFGPGTRLTVL.

The DNA of the CDR3 is TGTGCCAGCAGCTTCACGAACTCACCTAGCACAGATACGCAGTATTTT. Its protein product is CASSFTNSPSTDTQYF. This chain links TRBV11-1 with TRBJ2-3; the D is unclear. The CDR3 length is 16 residues. Germline V gives CDR1 SGHAT, CDR2 FQDESV (reference sequence). The V gene lost 3 bases and the J gene lost 0 bases, with 13 bases spanning the gap.

The V gene is TRBV21-1, the J gene TRBJ2-5; TRBD1, the table's D call, lacks a check against the DNA. The assigned J gene may be wrong: the sequence end matches TRBJ2-7 better. TRBV21-1 has pseudogene status. CDR3 length: 16 residues. CDR3 DNA sequence: TGTGCCAGCAGCCCTCGACTGGACAGGAAAATCTACGAGCAGTACTTC. Protein product: CASSPRLDRKIYEQYF.

The chain links TRBV7-2 to TRBJ2-3, with TRBD2 matching 14 bases. V lost 4 bases to trimming and J lost 2 bases; unmatched junction nucleotides: 8. This CDR3 has 18 amino acids. Per germline, CDR1 SGHTA and CDR2 FQGNSA. CDR3 loop: CASSSQQGLAGVTDTQYF. The CDR3 DNA reads as TGTGCCAGCAGCTCCCAGCAGGGACTAGCGGGGGTCACAGATACGCAGTATTTT.

This chain links TRBV9 with TRBJ1-1, with unresolved D. This CDR3 region has 14 residues. Germline V gene lookup returns CDR1 SGDLS and CDR2 YYNGEE. With 0 bases removed from V and 1 base from J, the gap between germline ends came to 7 bases. The DNA for the CDR3 is TGTGCCAGCAGCGTAGGACACCAGAACACTGAAGCTTTCTTT. Translated: CASSVGHQNTEAFF.

This chain joins TRBV7-2 and TRBJ2-7, with D unresolved. The CDR3 loop spans 13 amino acids. The germline V gene has CDR1 SGHTA and CDR2 FQGNSA. V lost 3 bases and J 5 bases, leaving 11 bases between the germline ends. In DNA form, the CDR3 reads TGTGCCAGCAGCTTGAGGCCAGACCACGAGCAGTACTTC. Translation: CASSLRPDHEQYF.

V is TRBV7-2 and J is TRBJ2-7; 11 nucleotides agree with TRBD1. The germline V gene encodes CDR1 SGHTA and CDR2 FQGNSA. With V trimmed by 5 bases and J by 4 bases, 7 bases remained unmatched. This CDR3 has 15 amino acids. The CDR3 nucleotides read TGTGCCAGCAGCGCCGGACAGGGGGCTTTTTACGAGCAGTACTTC. Residues: CASSAGQGAFYEQYF.

This clone was observed once. The chain uses TRBV7-3 and TRBJ2-2, with 7 bases identical to TRBD2. J lost 0 bases, V lost 7 bases, and 14 bases had no gene match. The germline V gene has CDR1 SGHTA and CDR2 FQGTGA. This CDR3 region has 18 residues. In DNA, the CDR3 is TGTGCCAGCACCCAAGACCCCCGCAGCGGGGCGAACACCGGGGAGCTGTTTTTT. As protein: CASTQDPRSGANTGELFF.

The chain combines TRBV9 with TRBJ2-1; 10 nucleotides align to TRBD1. In germline, CDR1 is SGDLS, CDR2 YYNGEE. The CDR3 length is 14 residues. The V and J ends lost 7 bases and 1 base, in that order; junction bases with no gene match: 2. The CDR3 here is CASGQGESYNEQFF. The CDR3 DNA follows: TGTGCCAGCGGACAGGGGGAATCCTACAATGAGCAGTTCTTC.

V is TRBV30 and J is TRBJ2-7; 8 bases are shared with TRBD1. The CDR3 covers 13 residues. Per the germline V gene, CDR1 is GTSNPN and CDR2 is SVGIG (reference sequence). After removal of 1 base from V and 4 bases from J, the junction contained 3 bases not matched to a gene. CDR3 sequence: CAWSGRTGYEQYF. The CDR3 region has the DNA TGTGCCTGGAGTGGCCGGACAGGGTACGAGCAGTACTTC.